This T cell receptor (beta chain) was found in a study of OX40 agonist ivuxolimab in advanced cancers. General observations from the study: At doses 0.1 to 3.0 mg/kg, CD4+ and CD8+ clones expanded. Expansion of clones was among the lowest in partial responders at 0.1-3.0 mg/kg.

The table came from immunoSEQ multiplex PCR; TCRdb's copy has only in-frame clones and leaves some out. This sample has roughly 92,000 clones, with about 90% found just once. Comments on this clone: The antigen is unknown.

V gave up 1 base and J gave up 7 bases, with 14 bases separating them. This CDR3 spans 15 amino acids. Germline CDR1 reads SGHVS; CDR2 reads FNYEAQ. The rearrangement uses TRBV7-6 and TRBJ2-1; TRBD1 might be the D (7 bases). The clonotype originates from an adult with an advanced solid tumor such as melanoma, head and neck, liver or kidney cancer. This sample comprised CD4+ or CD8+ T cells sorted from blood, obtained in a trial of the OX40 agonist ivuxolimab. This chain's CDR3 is CASSLVGGRGNEQFF. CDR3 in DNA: TGTGCCAGCAGCTTAGTAGGGGGCCGGGGGAATGAGCAGTTCTTC.